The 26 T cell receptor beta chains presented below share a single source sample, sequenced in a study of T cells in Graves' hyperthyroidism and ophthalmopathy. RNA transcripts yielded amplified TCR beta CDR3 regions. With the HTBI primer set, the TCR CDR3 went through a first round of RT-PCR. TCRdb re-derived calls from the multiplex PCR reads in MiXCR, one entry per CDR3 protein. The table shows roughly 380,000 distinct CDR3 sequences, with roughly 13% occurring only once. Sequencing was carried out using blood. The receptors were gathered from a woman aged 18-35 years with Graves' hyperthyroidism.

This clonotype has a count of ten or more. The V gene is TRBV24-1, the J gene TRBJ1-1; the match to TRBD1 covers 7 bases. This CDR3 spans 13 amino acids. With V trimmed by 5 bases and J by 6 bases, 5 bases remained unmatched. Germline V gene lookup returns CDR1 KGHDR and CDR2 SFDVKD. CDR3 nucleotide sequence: TGTGCCACCAGTGGGAGGGGGCTCGCTGAAGCTTTCTTT. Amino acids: CATSGRGLAEAFF.

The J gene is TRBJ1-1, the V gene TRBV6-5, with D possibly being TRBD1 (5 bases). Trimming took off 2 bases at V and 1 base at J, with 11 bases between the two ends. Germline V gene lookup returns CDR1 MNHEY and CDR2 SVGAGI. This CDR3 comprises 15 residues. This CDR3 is CASSYDRGWNTEAFF. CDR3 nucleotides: TGTGCCAGCAGTTACGATCGGGGCTGGAACACTGAAGCTTTCTTT.

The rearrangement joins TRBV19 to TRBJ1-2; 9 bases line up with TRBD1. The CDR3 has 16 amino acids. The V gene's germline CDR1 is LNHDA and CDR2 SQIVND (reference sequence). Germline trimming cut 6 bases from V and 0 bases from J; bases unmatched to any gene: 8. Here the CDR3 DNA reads TGTGCCAGTAGAGACCCGGGACAGGGAGCTAACTATGGCTACACCTTC. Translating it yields CASRDPGQGANYGYTF.

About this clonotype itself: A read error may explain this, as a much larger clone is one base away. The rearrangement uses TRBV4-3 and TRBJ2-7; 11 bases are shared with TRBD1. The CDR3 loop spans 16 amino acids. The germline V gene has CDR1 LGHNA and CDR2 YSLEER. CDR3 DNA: TGCGCCAGCAGCCGCACTGCCGGGACAGGGGGAGACGAGCGGTACTTC. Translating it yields CASSRTAGTGGDERYF.

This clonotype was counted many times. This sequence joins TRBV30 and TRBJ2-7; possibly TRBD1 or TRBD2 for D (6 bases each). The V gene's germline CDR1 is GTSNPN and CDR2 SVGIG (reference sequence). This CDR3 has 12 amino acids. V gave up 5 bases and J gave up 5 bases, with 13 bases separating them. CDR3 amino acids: CAWPKGGHEQYF. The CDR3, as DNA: TGTGCCTGGCCTAAAGGGGGGCACGAGCAGTACTTC.

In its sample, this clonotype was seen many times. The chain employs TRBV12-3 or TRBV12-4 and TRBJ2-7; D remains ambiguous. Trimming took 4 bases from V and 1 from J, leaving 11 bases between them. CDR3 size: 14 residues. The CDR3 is CASSSAAFSYEQYF. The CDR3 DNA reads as TGTGCCAGCAGTTCCGCGGCCTTTTCCTACGAGCAGTACTTC.

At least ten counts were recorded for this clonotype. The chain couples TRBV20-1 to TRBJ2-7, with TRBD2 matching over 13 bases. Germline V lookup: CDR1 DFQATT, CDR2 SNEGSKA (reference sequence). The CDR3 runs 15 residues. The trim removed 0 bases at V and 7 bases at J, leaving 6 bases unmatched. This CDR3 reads CSARDDGLAGVEQYF. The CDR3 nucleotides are TGCAGTGCTAGAGATGACGGACTAGCGGGAGTGGAGCAGTACTTC.

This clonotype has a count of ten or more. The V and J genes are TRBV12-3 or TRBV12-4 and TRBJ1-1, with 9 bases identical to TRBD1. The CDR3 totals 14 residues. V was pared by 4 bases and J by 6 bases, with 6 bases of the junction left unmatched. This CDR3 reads CASSYTGGRPEAFF. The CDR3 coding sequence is TGTGCCAGCAGTTATACAGGGGGCCGACCTGAAGCTTTCTTT.

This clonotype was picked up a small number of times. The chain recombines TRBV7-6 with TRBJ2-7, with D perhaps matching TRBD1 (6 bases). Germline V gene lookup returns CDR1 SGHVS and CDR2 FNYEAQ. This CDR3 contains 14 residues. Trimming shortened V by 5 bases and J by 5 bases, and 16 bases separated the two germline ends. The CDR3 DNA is TGTGCCAGCAGCCGGGGCTGGTCAGGGGACGAGCAGTACTTC. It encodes CASSRGWSGDEQYF.

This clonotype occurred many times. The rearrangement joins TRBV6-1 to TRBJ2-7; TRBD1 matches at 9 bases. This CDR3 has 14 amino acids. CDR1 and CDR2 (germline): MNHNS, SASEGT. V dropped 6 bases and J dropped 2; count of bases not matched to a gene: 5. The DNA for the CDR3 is TGTGCCAGCAGATTCCGGGACAGGGCCTACGAGCAGTACTTC. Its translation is CASRFRDRAYEQYF.

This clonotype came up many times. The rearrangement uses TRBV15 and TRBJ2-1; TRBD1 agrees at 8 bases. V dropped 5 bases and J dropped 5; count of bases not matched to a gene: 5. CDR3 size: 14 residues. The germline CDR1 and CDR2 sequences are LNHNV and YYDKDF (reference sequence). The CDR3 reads CATSGRQGHNEQFF. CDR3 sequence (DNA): TGTGCCACCAGCGGTCGACAGGGGCACAATGAGCAGTTCTTC.

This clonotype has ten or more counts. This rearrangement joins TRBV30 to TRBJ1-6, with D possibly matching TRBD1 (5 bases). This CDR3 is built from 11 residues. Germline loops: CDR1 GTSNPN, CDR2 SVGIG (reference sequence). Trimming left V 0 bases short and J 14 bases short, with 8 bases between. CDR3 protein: CAWSVEGALHF. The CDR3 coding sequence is TGTGCCTGGAGTGTAGAAGGGGCCCTCCACTTT.

The CDR3 nucleotides read TGTGCCAGCAGCACTCAGACGGGAAACACTGAAGCTTTCTTT. This gives the protein CASSTQTGNTEAFF. This chain connects TRBV7-9 to TRBJ1-1, with unresolved D. The V gene lost 5 bases and the J gene lost 2 bases, with 12 bases spanning the gap. Germline CDR1 SEHNR, CDR2 FQNEAQ (reference sequence). The CDR3 is 14 residues long.

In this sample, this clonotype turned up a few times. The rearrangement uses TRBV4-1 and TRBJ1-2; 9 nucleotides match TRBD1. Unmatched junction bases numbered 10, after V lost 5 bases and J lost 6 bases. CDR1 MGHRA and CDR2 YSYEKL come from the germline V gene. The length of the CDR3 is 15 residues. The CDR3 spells CASSSPTGGANGYTF. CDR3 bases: TGCGCCAGCAGCTCCCCCACAGGGGGCGCGAATGGCTACACCTTC.

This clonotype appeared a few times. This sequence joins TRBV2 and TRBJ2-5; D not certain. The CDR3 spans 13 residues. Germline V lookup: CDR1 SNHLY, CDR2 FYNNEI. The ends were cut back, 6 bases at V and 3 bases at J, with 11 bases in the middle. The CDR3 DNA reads TGTGCCAGCAGCGGCGCTTCTAAAGAGACCCAGTACTTC. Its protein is CASSGASKETQYF.

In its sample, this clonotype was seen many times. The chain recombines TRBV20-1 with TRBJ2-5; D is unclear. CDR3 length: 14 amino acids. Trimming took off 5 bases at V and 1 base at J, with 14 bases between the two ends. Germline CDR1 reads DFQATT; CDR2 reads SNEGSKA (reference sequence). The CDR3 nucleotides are TGCAGTGCTCCAGTGGTCAGAGCCCAAGAGACCCAGTACTTC. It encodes CSAPVVRAQETQYF.

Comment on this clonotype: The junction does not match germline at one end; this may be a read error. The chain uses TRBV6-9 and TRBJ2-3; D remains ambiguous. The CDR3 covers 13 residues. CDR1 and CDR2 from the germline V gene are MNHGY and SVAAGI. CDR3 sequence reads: CASSETPTDTQYF. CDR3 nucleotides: TGCGCCAGCAGTGAGACCCCCACAGATACGCAGTATTTT.

CDR3 sequence reads: CASSNSGVNEQFF. In nucleotides, the CDR3 is TGTGCCAGTAGTAATAGCGGAGTTAATGAGCAGTTCTTC. The chain couples TRBV19 to TRBJ2-1; D perhaps matches TRBD2 (6 bases). CDR1 and CDR2 from the germline V gene are LNHDA and SQIVND (reference sequence). V lost 4 bases, J lost 7 bases, and 11 bases lay in between. This CDR3 contains 13 residues.

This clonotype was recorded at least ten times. The CDR3 here is CSVKEGISSEQYF. CDR3 in DNA: TGCAGCGTTAAGGAAGGGATAAGTTCCGAGCAGTACTTC. V gene TRBV29-1 combines with J gene TRBJ2-7, with D uncertain. CDR1 and CDR2 from the germline V gene are SQVTM and ANQGSEA. V was trimmed by 5 bases and J by 6 bases, leaving 17 bases between them. The CDR3 is 13 amino acids.

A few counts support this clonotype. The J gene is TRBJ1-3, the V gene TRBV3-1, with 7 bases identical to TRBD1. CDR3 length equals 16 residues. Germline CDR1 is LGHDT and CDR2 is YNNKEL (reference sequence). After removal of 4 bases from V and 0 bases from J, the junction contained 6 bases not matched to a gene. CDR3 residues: CASSPRDSVSGNTIYF. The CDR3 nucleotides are TGTGCCAGCAGCCCCCGGGACAGTGTCTCTGGAAACACCATATATTTT.

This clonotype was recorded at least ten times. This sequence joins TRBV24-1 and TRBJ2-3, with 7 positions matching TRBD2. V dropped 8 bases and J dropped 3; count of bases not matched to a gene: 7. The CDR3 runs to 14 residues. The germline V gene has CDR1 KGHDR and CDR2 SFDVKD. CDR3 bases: TGTGCCACCATGTCTAGCGGACAAACAGATACGCAGTATTTT. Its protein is CATMSSGQTDTQYF.

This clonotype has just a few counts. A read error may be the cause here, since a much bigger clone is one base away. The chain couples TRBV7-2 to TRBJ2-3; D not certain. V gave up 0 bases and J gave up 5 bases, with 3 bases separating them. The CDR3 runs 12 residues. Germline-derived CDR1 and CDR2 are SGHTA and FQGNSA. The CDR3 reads CTSSLAGDTQYF. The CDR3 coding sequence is TGTACCAGCAGCTTAGCTGGAGATACGCAGTATTTT.

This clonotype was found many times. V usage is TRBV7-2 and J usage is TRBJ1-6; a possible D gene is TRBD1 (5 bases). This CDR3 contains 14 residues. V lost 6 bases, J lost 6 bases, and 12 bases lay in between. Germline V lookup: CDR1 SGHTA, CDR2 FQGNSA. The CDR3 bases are TGTGCCAGCAGTTTGGGACCGCTTAATTCACCCCTCCACTTT. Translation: CASSLGPLNSPLHF.

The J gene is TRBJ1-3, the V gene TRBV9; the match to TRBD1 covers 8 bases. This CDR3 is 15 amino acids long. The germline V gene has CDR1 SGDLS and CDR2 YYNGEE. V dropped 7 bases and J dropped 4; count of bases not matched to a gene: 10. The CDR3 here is CASGGTGRTGNTIYF. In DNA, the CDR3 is TGTGCCAGCGGAGGGACAGGACGCACGGGAAACACCATATATTTT.

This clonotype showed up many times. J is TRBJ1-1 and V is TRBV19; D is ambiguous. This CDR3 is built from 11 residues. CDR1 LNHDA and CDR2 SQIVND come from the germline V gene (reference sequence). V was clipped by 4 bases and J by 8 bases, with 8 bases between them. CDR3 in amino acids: CASSRHAEAFF. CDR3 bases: TGTGCCAGTAGTAGACACGCCGAAGCTTTCTTT. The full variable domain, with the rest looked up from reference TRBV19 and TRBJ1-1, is DGGITQSPKYLFRKEGQNVTLSCEQNLNHDAMYWYRQDPGQGLRLIYYSQIVNDFQKGDIAEGYSVSREKKESFPLTVTSAQKNPTAFYLCASSRHAEAFFGQGTRLTVV.

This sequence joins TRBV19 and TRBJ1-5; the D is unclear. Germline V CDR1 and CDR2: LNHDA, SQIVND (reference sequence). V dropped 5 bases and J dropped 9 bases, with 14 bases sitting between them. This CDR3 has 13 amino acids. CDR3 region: CASSSGPGVPQHF. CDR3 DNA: TGTGCCAGTAGTTCGGGCCCAGGTGTGCCCCAGCATTTT.